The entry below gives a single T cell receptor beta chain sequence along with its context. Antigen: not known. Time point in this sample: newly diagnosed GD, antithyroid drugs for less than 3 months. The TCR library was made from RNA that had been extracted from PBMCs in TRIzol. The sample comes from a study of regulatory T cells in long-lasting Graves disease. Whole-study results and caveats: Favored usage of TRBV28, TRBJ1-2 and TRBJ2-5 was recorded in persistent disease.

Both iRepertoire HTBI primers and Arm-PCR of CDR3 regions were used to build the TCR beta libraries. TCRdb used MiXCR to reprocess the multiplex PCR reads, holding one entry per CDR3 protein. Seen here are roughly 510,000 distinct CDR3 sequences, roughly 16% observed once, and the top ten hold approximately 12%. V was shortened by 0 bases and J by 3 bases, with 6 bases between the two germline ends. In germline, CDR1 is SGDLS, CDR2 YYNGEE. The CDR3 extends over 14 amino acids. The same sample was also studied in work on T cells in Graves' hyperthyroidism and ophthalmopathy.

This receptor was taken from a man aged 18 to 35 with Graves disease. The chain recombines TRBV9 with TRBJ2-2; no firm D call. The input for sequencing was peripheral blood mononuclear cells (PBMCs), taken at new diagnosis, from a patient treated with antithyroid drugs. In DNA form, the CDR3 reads TGTGCCAGCAGCGTAGGGTCCGACACCGGGGAGCTGTTTTTT. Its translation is CASSVGSDTGELFF. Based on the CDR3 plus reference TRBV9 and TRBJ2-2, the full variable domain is DSGVTQTPKHLITATGQRVTLRCSPRSGDLSVYWYQQSLDQGLQFLIQYYNGEERAKGNILERFSAQQFPDLHSELNLSSLELGDSALYFCASSVGSDTGELFFGEGSRLTVL.